The 7 T cell receptor beta chains below were found in one sample sequenced in a study of metastatic and nonmetastatic thyroid tumors. TCRdb re-called clones from the PCR reads using MiXCR. The sample contains about 40,000 clones, about a sixth of which appear only once. Thyroid surgery took place with no prior treatment in any patient. The sample consisted of blood. These receptors were obtained from a female donor with papillary thyroid cancer or a benign thyroid nodule (not recorded which). Some clones in this sample may be carry-over from other donors' samples.

The sample holds a few counts of this clone. The J gene is TRBJ2-7, the V gene TRBV12-3 or TRBV12-4; D is uncertain. The CDR3 is 13 residues long. Deletions cut 3 bases from V and 4 bases from J, with 10 bases between. The CDR3 protein is CASSLDLLYEQYF. The CDR3 DNA reads as TGTGCCAGCAGTTTGGACCTATTGTACGAGCAGTACTTC.

This rearrangement joins TRBV20-1 to TRBJ2-5; perhaps TRBD2 as D (6 bases). The ends were cut back, 3 bases at V and 1 base at J, with 12 bases in the middle. The germline CDR1 and CDR2 sequences are DFQATT and SNEGSKA (reference sequence). This CDR3 has 14 amino acids. The CDR3 DNA follows: TGCAGTGCTAGTATGGAGGGGACCCAAGAGACCCAGTACTTC. Its protein is CSASMEGTQETQYF.

The sample holds a few counts of this clone. V and J are TRBV6-2 or TRBV6-3 and TRBJ2-5, with a tentative D call TRBD1 (5 bases). Between the trimmed V and J ends, which lost 2 bases and 1 base, there was a span of 5 bases. The CDR3 is 13 amino acids. The V gene's germline CDR1 is MNHEY and CDR2 SVGEGT. The CDR3 loop is CASSYDSQETQYF. The CDR3 bases are TGTGCCAGCAGTTACGACAGCCAAGAGACCCAGTACTTC.

In this sample, this clone turned up many times. Just one base apart from a much larger clone, this may be a read error. Other DNA sequences in the same sample also yield this CDR3. The chain employs TRBV30 and TRBJ2-7; a weak D match, TRBD2 (5 bases). V dropped 3 bases and J dropped 3 bases, with 12 bases sitting between them. The CDR3 extends over 13 amino acids. Germline V lookup: CDR1 GTSNPN, CDR2 SVGIG (reference sequence). DNA of the CDR3: TGTGCCTGGAGGTCCGGGGTCCTCTACGAGCAGTACTTC. Translating it yields CAWRSGVLYEQYF.

V gene TRBV30 combines with J gene TRBJ2-1, with 8 bases aligning to TRBD1. The V gene's germline CDR1 is GTSNPN and CDR2 SVGIG (reference sequence). The CDR3 sequence is 12 residues long. J lost 16 bases, V lost 3 bases, and 11 bases had no gene match. The CDR3 spells CAWSESRDRYFF. CDR3 bases: TGTGCCTGGAGCGAAAGCCGGGACAGGTATTTCTTC.

This clone has at least ten counts. The chain carries TRBV6-4 and TRBJ2-3; D not certain. CDR1 is MRHNA, CDR2 SNTAGT, per germline. V lost 1 base and J lost 5, with 1 base in between. This CDR3 contains 11 residues. Here the CDR3 DNA reads TGTGCCAGCAGTGACTTAGATACGCAGTATTTT. Encoded protein: CASSDLDTQYF.

The CDR3 DNA follows: TGTGCCTGGAGAGGGGAAGACACAAGCAATCAGCCCCAGCATTTT. Residues: CAWRGEDTSNQPQHF. The V and J genes are TRBV30 and TRBJ1-5, with D possibly TRBD1 on 5 matching bases. The germline CDR1 and CDR2 sequences are GTSNPN and SVGIG (reference sequence). V shed 3 bases and J shed 1 base, with 13 bases lying between them. CDR3 length: 15 residues.